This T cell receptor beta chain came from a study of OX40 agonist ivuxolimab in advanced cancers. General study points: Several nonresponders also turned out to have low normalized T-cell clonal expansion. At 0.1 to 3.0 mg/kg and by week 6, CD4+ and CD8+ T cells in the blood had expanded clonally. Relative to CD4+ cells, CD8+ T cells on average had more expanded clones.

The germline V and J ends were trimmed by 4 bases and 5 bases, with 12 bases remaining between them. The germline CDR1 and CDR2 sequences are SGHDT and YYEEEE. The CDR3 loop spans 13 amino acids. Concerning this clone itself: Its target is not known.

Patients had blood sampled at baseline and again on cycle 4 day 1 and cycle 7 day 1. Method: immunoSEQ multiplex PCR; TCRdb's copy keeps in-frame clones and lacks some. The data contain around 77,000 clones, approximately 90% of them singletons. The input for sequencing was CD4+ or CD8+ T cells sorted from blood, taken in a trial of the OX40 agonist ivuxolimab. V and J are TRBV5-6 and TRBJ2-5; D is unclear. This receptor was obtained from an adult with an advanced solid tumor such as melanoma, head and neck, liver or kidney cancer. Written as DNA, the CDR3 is TGTGCCAGCAGCAGGACCCGCCGGGAGACCCAGTACTTC. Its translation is CASSRTRRETQYF.